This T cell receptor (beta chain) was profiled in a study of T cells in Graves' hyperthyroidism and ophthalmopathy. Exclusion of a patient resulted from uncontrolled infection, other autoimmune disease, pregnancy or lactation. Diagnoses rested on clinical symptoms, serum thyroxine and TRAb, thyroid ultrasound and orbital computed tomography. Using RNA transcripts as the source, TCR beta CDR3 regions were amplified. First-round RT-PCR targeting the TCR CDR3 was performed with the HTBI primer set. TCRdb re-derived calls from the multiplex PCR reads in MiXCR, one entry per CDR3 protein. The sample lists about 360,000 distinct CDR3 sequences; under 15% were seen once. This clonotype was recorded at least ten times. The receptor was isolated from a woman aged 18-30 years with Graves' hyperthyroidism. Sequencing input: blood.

The CDR3 bases are TGCGCCAGCAGCCGTGACAGGGGGAGATACGAGCAGTACTTC. Amino acid sequence: CASSRDRGRYEQYF. The J gene is TRBJ2-7, the V gene TRBV4-3; 9 positions match TRBD1. Germline lookup yields CDR1 LGHNA and CDR2 YSLEER. The CDR3 totals 14 residues. V lost 4 bases to trimming and J lost 4 bases; unmatched junction nucleotides: 5.